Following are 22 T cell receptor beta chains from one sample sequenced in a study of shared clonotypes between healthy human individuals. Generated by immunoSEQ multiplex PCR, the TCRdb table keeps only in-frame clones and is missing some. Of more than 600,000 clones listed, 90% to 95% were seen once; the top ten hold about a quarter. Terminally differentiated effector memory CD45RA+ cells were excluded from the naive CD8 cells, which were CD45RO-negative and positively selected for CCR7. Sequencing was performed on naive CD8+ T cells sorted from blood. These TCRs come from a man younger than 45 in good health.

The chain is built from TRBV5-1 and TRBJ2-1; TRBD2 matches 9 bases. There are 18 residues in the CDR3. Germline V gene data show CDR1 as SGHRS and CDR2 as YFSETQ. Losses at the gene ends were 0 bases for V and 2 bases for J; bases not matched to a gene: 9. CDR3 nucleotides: TGCGCCAGCAGCTTGGTAGGTTCTAGCGGGACTACCTACAATGAGCAGTTCTTC. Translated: CASSLVGSSGTTYNEQFF.

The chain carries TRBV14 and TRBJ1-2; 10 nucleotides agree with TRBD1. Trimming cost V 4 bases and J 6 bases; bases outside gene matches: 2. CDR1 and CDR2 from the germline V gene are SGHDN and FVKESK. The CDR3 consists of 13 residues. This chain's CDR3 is CASSLTGGDGYTF. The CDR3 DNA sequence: TGTGCCAGCAGCCTGACAGGGGGCGATGGCTACACCTTC.

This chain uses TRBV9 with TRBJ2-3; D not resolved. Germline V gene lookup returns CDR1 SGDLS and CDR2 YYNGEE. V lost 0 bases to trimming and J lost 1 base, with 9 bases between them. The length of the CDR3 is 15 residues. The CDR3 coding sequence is TGTGCCAGCAGCGTAGAGGGCTCAGGCACAGATACGCAGTATTTT. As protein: CASSVEGSGTDTQYF.

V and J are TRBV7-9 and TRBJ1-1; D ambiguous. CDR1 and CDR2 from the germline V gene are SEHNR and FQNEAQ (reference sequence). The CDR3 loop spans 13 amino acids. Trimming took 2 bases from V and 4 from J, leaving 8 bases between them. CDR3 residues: CASSLQGPTEAFF. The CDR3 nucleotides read TGTGCCAGCAGCTTACAAGGGCCCACTGAAGCTTTCTTT.

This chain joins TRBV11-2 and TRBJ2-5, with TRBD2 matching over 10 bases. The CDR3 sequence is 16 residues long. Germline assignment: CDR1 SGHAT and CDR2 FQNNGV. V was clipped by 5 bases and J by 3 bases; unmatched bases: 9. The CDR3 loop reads CASSPPLAGIEETQYF. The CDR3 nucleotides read TGTGCCAGCAGCCCCCCACTAGCGGGAATTGAAGAGACCCAGTACTTC.

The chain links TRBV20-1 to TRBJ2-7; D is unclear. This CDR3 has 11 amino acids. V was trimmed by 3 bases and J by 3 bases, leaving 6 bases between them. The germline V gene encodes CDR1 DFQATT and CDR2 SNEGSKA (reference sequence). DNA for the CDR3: TGCAGTGCTAGTTCCGACTACGAGCAGTACTTC. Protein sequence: CSASSDYEQYF.

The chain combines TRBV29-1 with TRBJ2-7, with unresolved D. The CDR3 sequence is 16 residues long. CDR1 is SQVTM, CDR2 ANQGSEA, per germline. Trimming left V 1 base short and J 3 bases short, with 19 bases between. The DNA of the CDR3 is TGCAGCGTTGAAGGGTTGGGCCCCGGGTACGGCTACGAGCAGTACTTC. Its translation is CSVEGLGPGYGYEQYF.

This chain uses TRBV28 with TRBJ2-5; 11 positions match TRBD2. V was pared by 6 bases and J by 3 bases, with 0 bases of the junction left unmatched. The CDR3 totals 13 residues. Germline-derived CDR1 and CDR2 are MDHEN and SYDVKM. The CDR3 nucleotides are TGTGCCAGCAGGGGACTAGCGGAAGAGACCCAGTACTTC. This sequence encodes CASRGLAEETQYF. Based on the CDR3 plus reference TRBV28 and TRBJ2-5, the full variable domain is DVKVTQSSRYLVKRTGEKVFLECVQDMDHENMFWYRQDPGLGLRLIYFSYDVKMKEKGDIPEGYSVSREKKERFSLILESASTNQTSMYLCASRGLAEETQYFGPGTRLLVL.

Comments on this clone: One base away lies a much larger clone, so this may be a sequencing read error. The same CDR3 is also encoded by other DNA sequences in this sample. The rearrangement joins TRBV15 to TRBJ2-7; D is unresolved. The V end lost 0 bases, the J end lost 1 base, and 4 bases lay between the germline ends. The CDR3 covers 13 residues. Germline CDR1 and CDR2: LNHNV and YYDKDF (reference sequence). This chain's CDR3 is CATSRDQSYEQYF. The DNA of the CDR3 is TGTGCCACCAGCAGAGATCAATCCTACGAGCAGTACTTC.

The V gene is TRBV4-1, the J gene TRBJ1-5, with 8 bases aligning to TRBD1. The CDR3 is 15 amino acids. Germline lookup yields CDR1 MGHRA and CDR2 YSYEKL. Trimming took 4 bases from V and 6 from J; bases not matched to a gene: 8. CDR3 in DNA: TGCGCCAGCAGCCCGACAGGGGATAGCGGTCAGCCCCAGCATTTT. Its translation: CASSPTGDSGQPQHF.

The CDR3 nucleotides read TGCGCCAGCAGCTCCCGGGGGATCGACAGCCTAAACTCCTACGAGCAGTACTTC. It encodes CASSSRGIDSLNSYEQYF. The V and J genes are TRBV5-1 and TRBJ2-7; D is possibly TRBD2 (6 bases). Looked up from germline, CDR1 is SGHRS and CDR2 is YFSETQ. The CDR3 is 18 amino acids. Trimming removed 3 bases at V and 0 bases at J, with 22 bases between.

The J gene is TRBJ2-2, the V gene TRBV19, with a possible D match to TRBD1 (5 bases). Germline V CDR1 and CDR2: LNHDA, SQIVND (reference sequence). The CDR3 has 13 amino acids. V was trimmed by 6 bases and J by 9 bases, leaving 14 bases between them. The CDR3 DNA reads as TGTGCCAGTAGACTAATGGGGCATCGGGAGCTGTTTTTT. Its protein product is CASRLMGHRELFF.

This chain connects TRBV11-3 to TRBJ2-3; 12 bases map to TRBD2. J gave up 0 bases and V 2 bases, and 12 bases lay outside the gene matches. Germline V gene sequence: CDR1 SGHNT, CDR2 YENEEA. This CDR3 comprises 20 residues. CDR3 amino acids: CASSLTPGLAGSTSTDTQYF. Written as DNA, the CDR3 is TGTGCCAGCAGCTTAACTCCGGGACTAGCGGGTAGCACTAGCACAGATACGCAGTATTTT.

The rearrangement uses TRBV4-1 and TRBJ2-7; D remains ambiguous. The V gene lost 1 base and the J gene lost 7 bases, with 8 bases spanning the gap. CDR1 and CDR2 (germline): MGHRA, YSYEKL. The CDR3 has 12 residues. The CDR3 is CASSQAPGEQYF. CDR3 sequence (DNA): TGCGCCAGCAGCCAAGCCCCCGGGGAGCAGTACTTC.

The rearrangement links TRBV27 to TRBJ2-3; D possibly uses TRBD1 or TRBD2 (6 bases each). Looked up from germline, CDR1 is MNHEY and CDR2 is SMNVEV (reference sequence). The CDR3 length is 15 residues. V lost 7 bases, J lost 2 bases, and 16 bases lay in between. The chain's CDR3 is CASMGGGQFTDTQYF. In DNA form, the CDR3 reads TGTGCCAGCATGGGGGGTGGACAGTTCACAGATACGCAGTATTTT.

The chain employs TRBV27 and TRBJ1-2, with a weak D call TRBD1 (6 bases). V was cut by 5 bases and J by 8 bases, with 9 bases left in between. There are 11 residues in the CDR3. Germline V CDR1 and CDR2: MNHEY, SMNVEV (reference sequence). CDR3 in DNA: TGTGCCAGCAGTGGGGGGCGCGGCTACACCTTC. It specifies CASSGGRGYTF.

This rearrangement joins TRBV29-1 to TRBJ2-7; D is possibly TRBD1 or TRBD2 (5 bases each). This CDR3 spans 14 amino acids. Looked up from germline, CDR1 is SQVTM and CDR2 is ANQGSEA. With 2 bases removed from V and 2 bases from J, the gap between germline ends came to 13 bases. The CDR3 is CSVESRDGTYEQYF. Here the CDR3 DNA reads TGCAGCGTTGAAAGCCGGGACGGGACCTACGAGCAGTACTTC.

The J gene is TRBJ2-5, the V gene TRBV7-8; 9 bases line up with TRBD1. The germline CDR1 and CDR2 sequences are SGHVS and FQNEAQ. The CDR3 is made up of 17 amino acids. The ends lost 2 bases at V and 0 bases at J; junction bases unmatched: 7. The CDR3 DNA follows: TGTGCCAGCAGCTTAACCGGGACAGGGTCGTACCAAGAGACCCAGTACTTC. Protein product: CASSLTGTGSYQETQYF.

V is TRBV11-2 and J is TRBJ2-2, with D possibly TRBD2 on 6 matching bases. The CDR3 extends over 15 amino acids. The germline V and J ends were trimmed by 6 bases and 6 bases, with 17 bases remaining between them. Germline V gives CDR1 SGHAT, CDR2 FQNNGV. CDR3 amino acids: CASRGGLKLAGELFF. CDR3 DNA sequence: TGTGCCAGCAGGGGGGGTTTGAAGCTTGCCGGGGAGCTGTTTTTT.

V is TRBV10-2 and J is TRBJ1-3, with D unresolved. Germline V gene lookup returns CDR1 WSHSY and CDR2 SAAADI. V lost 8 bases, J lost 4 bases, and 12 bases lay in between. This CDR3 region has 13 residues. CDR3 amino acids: CASGQQRGNTIYF. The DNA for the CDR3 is TGCGCCAGCGGCCAGCAGAGGGGAAACACCATATATTTT.

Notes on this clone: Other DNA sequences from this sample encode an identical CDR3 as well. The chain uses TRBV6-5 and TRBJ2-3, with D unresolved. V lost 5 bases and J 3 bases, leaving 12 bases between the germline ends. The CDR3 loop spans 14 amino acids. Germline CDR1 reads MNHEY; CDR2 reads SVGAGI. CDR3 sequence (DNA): TGTGCCAGCAGTCTGTTGGCCGCTACAGATACGCAGTATTTT. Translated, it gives CASSLLAATDTQYF.

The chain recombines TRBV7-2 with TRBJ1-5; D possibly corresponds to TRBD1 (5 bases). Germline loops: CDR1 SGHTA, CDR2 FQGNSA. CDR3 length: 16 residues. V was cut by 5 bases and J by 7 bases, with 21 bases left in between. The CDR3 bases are TGTGCCAGCAGCGAATCCGGGACCCCGTCTCTCCAGCCCCAGCATTTT. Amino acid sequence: CASSESGTPSLQPQHF.